This T cell receptor beta chain was recorded in a study of blood T cell repertoires in COVID-19. Two negative PCRs, clearance, or symptom resolution were required of recovered Cohort 3 donors. Generated by immunoSEQ multiplex PCR, the TCRdb table keeps only in-frame clones and is missing some. The sample has more than 300,000 clones; 88% are singletons. V was clipped by 3 bases and J by 5 bases, with 11 bases between them. The CDR3 spans 14 residues. Germline loops: CDR1 SEHNR, CDR2 FQNEAQ (reference sequence). The sample consisted of PBMCs or T cells enriched from blood (not recorded which). The TCR sequence derives from a woman aged 18 to 35 who had recovered from COVID-19. The chain employs TRBV7-9 and TRBJ1-5, with unresolved D. DNA for the CDR3: TGTGCCAGCAGCTTTGGGGAGCCCCATCAGCCCCAGCATTTT. Residues: CASSFGEPHQPQHF.